Described below is a single T cell receptor (beta chain) sequence and its context. Its antigen is currently unknown. The PCR contained 60 Vbeta and 13 Jbeta primers. The repertoire was sequenced with immunoSEQ multiplex PCR; TCRdb's copy has only in-frame clones and lacks some. Found here are 150,000 to 200,000 clones, over 70% of them singletons; the top ten hold approximately 1.5%. CDR1 and CDR2 (germline): SGHRS, YFSETQ. The CDR3 runs 18 residues. V was clipped by 4 bases and J by 0 bases; unmatched bases: 3. The data derive from a study of cytomegalovirus exposure and HLA in healthy donors. Study-level points and caveats: The authors judged a highly shared variant cluster likely a sequencing artifact.

This chain uses TRBV5-1 with TRBJ2-6; 14 nucleotides agree with TRBD2. The origin of this receptor is a man aged 18 to 30 in good health and CMV-seronegative. Material: PBMCs. CDR3 in amino acids: CASSTGLAGGSGANVLTF. In DNA form, the CDR3 reads TGCGCCAGCAGCACCGGACTAGCGGGGGGCTCTGGGGCCAACGTCCTGACTTTC. The variable domain in full, completed from reference TRBV5-1 and TRBJ2-6, reads KAGVTQTPRYLIKTRGQQVTLSCSPISGHRSVSWYQQTPGQGLQFLFEYFSETQRNKGNFPGRFSGRQFSNSRSEMNVSTLELGDSALYLCASSTGLAGGSGANVLTFGAGSRLTVL.